The clone carrying this T cell receptor (beta chain) has ten or more counts. Its matching antigen is unknown. The CDR3 end falls 3 residues outside the read, so it is completed with the germline J gene. Blood came from CVID subjects not ill and not taking immunomodulatory or immunosuppressive medication. These data originate in a study of T cell clonality in common variable immunodeficiency. Study observations and caveats: Fewer deletions and N-nucleotide insertions were reportedly seen in common variable immunodeficiency TCR beta sequences. TCRbeta clonality was increased in CVID versus healthy controls. Repertoire-complication correlations in CVID were limited by patient heterogeneity. The cause of increased CVID clonality remains unclear without subpopulation sequencing.

The assay was immunoSEQ multiplex PCR, and TCRdb's table has in-frame clones only and misses some. This repertoire lists fewer than 30,000 clones without singletons; 25% to 35% sits in the top ten. Germline V gene sequence: CDR1 SGHNT, CDR2 YYREEE (reference sequence). V gave up 0 bases and J gave up 6 bases; unmatched junction bases: 2. This CDR3 has 15 amino acids. Sequenced input: peripheral blood mononuclear cells. The clonotype was recovered from a human donor with common variable immunodeficiency. The rearrangement links TRBV5-4 to TRBJ2-1; 11 nucleotides match TRBD2. The CDR3 spells CASSLDLAGGNEQFF. Incomplete CDR3 DNA: TGTGCCAGCAGCTTGGACCTAGCGGGGGGCAATGAG.